This TCR beta chain was recorded in a study of blood T cell repertoires in COVID-19. Study-wide context: Collection of acute and convalescent COVID-19 samples took place in the United States, Italy and Spain. The cDNA or gDNA used as material had been derived from T cells, B-cell-depleted T cells, or PBMCs.

Some clones are missing from TCRdb's copy, which holds only in-frame ones; the method was immunoSEQ multiplex PCR. The data hold some 80,000 clones, with over 70% observed a single time. V lost 3 bases to trimming and J lost 1 base, with 13 bases between them. This CDR3 contains 15 residues. Germline lookup yields CDR1 MNHNS and CDR2 SASEGT. J is TRBJ2-7 and V is TRBV6-1, with D unclear. Specimen: peripheral blood. This sequence originates from an elderly man with acute or convalescent COVID-19. The CDR3 nucleotides read TGTGCCAGCAGTGACACATTGATTATATCCTACGAGCAGTACTTC. This encodes CASSDTLIISYEQYF.